Shown below are 8 T cell receptor beta chains from a single sample sequenced in a study of radiotherapy plus CTLA-4 blockade in lung cancer (dated by TCRdb to about 2018). Library construction relied on the immunoSEQ multiplex PCR assay. This immuneACCESS table, as held by TCRdb, lists in-frame sequences with V and J called but not all clones. Of the missing ones, under half trace to an unresolved V gene in checked studies; the others have no known cause. This sample holds tens of thousands of clones; more than 75% were observed only once. The biggest ten clones account for approximately 2% of the sample. This sample comprised peripheral blood, obtained from a patient treated with radiotherapy plus ipilimumab. These receptors all come from a human donor with non-small cell lung cancer who had a partial response to radiotherapy plus ipilimumab.

This clone has only one observation. V and J are TRBV10-3 and TRBJ2-3; tentatively, D is TRBD1 (5 bases). In germline, CDR1 is ENHRY, CDR2 SYGVKD. This CDR3 is 17 amino acids long. V lost 0 bases and J lost 2, with 15 bases in between. Written as DNA, the CDR3 is TGTGCCATCAGTGAGTCCCGAAAAGGGGTGATCACAGATACGCAGTATTTT. Residues: CAISESRKGVITDTQYF.

The V and J genes are TRBV28 and TRBJ1-4, with 12 bases fitting TRBD1. V dropped 6 bases and J dropped 0; count of bases not matched to a gene: 11. CDR3 size: 19 residues. The V gene's germline CDR1 is MDHEN and CDR2 SYDVKM. The CDR3 loop reads CASSRGTGTGGATNEKLFF. The CDR3, as DNA: TGTGCCAGCAGCCGGGGAACCGGGACAGGGGGCGCAACTAATGAAAAACTGTTTTTT.

The chain joins TRBV4-1 to TRBJ2-1; 12 bases are a match to TRBD2. V trimming: 0 bases; J trimming: 14 bases; junction bases outside the gene matches: 14. Looked up from germline, CDR1 is MGHRA and CDR2 is YSYEKL. This CDR3 has 17 amino acids. The CDR3 sequence is CASSQEGVQLAGGWKFF. In nucleotides, the CDR3 is TGCGCCAGCAGCCAAGAGGGGGTGCAACTAGCGGGAGGATGGAAGTTCTTC.

This clone was seen only once. The genes are TRBV7-2 and TRBJ1-3; no firm D call. This CDR3 has 18 residues. V was trimmed by 0 bases and J by 2 bases, leaving 17 bases between them. Germline V CDR1 and CDR2: SGHTA, FQGNSA. This CDR3 is CASSLAIVTWGAGNTIYF. In DNA form, the CDR3 reads TGTGCCAGCAGCTTAGCTATCGTTACATGGGGAGCTGGAAACACCATATATTTT.

The chain has TRBV27 and TRBJ1-1, with 8 bases fitting TRBD1. Per the germline V gene, CDR1 is MNHEY and CDR2 is SMNVEV (reference sequence). The CDR3 contains 15 residues. V was clipped by 2 bases and J by 0 bases; unmatched bases: 2. The CDR3 nucleotides are TGTGCCAGCAGTTTACAGGGGGCTTTGAACACTGAAGCTTTCTTT. Its translation: CASSLQGALNTEAFF.

This CDR3 is CASSLASGYEQYV. The CDR3 nucleotides read TGTGCCAGCAGCTTGGCTTCGGGTTACGAGCAGTACGTC. This rearrangement joins TRBV5-5 to TRBJ2-7, with D unclear. V was cut by 0 bases and J by 4 bases, with 8 bases left in between. The CDR3 loop spans 13 amino acids. The germline gives CDR1 SGHKS, CDR2 YYEKEE (reference sequence).

V gene TRBV4-2 combines with J gene TRBJ2-3, with TRBD2 matching 11 bases. Losses at the gene ends were 3 bases for V and 3 bases for J; bases not matched to a gene: 2. The germline V gene encodes CDR1 LGHNA and CDR2 YNFKEQ. CDR3 length equals 15 residues. CDR3: CASSQGLAVTDTQYF. Written as DNA, the CDR3 is TGTGCCAGCAGCCAGGGACTAGCGGTGACAGATACGCAGTATTTT.

The chain is built from TRBV30 and TRBJ2-3; 11 nucleotides line up with TRBD2. Germline V lookup: CDR1 GTSNPN, CDR2 SVGIG (reference sequence). This CDR3 comprises 16 residues. Losses at the gene ends were 1 base for V and 6 bases for J; bases not matched to a gene: 9. The CDR3 loop reads CAWSATTSGSWDTQYF. Here the CDR3 DNA reads TGTGCCTGGAGTGCCACCACTAGCGGGAGTTGGGATACGCAGTATTTT. Together with reference TRBV30 and TRBJ2-3, the CDR3 gives the full variable domain: SQTIHQWPATLVQPVGSPLSLECTVEGTSNPNLYWYRQAAGRGLQLLFYSVGIGQISSEVPQNLSASRPQDRQFILSSKKLLLSDSGFYLCAWSATTSGSWDTQYFGPGTRLTVL.